What follows are 31 T cell receptor beta chains derived from one specimen sequenced in a study of blood T cell repertoires in COVID-19. Clones were read by immunoSEQ multiplex PCR, and TCRdb kept only the in-frame ones, dropping some. The data contain roughly 360,000 clones, over 75% of them singletons. The sample consisted of PBMCs or T cells enriched from blood (not recorded which). These receptors were taken from a woman under 40 with acute COVID-19.

The chain joins TRBV12-5 to TRBJ2-2, with a possible D match to TRBD1 (5 bases). Germline V gives CDR1 LGHNT, CDR2 FRNRAP. CDR3 length equals 12 residues. Trimming left V 4 bases short and J 7 bases short, with 7 bases between. Written as DNA, the CDR3 is TGTGCTAGTGGTTATCAGGGCGGGGAGCTGTTTTTT. This encodes CASGYQGGELFF.

V usage is TRBV2 and J usage is TRBJ2-1; 14 bases map to TRBD2. Trimming at V came to 6 bases and at J to 10 bases, leaving 8 bases not matched to a gene. Germline lookup yields CDR1 SNHLY and CDR2 FYNNEI. This CDR3 contains 15 residues. The CDR3 loop is CASRGTSGGGREQFF. The CDR3 bases are TGTGCCAGCAGAGGGACTAGCGGGGGCGGTCGCGAGCAGTTCTTC.

CDR3 sequence reads: CASSSIASGQTQYF. In nucleotides, the CDR3 is TGTGCCAGCAGCTCTATCGCTAGCGGTCAGACCCAGTACTTC. J is TRBJ2-5 and V is TRBV7-8, with 7 positions matching TRBD2. The CDR3 length is 14 residues. CDR1 is SGHVS and CDR2 is FQNEAQ in the germline V gene. V gave up 4 bases and J gave up 6 bases; unmatched junction bases: 8.

The chain recombines TRBV4-2 with TRBJ2-1, with TRBD2 matching over 14 bases. CDR1 and CDR2 from the germline V gene are LGHNA and YNFKEQ. V dropped 3 bases and J dropped 5; count of bases not matched to a gene: 3. There are 16 residues in the CDR3. The CDR3 nucleotides read TGTGCCAGCAGCCACGGGACTAGCGGGAGAGACAATGAGCAGTTCTTC. Its translation is CASSHGTSGRDNEQFF.

The gene calls are TRBV3-1 (or the pseudogene TRBV3-2) and TRBJ1-3, with unresolved D. V lost 3 bases and J 4 bases, leaving 10 bases between the germline ends. The CDR3 extends over 14 amino acids. Germline V gene lookup returns CDR1 LGHDT and CDR2 YNNKEL (reference sequence). In DNA, the CDR3 is TGTGCCAGCAGCCACAACCTAGAGGGAAACACCATATATTTT. It yields the protein CASSHNLEGNTIYF.

The rearrangement uses TRBV29-1 and TRBJ1-4; D might be TRBD1 (5 bases). Looked up from germline, CDR1 is SQVTM and CDR2 is ANQGSEA. This CDR3 region has 12 residues. The ends were cut back, 3 bases at V and 5 bases at J, with 7 bases in the middle. The CDR3 DNA sequence: TGCAGCGTTGATTCAGGGAATGAAAAACTGTTTTTT. This translates into CSVDSGNEKLFF.

This clone has a single count. The rearrangement uses TRBV19 and TRBJ1-2; no clear D gene. The CDR3 is 14 amino acids. Trimming pared 2 bases from V and 4 bases from J, leaving 11 bases between. The V gene's germline CDR1 is LNHDA and CDR2 SQIVND (reference sequence). In DNA form, the CDR3 reads TGTGCCAGTAGTATAAGTTGGCTCGCCTATGGCTACACCTTC. Translated: CASSISWLAYGYTF.

The chain combines TRBV24-1 with TRBJ2-2; D unresolved. In germline, CDR1 is KGHDR, CDR2 SFDVKD. The CDR3 length is 14 residues. The germline V and J ends were trimmed by 6 bases and 1 base, with 8 bases remaining between them. The CDR3: CATSRPGNTGELFF. In DNA, the CDR3 is TGTGCCACCAGTCGCCCGGGGAACACCGGGGAGCTGTTTTTT.

This chain joins TRBV2 and TRBJ2-2; 8 bases are shared with TRBD2. Trimming removed 4 bases from V and 0 bases from J; junction bases left unmatched: 7. Germline CDR1 SNHLY, CDR2 FYNNEI. The CDR3 contains 17 residues. The CDR3 nucleotides read TGTGCCAGCAGTGGGTGGAGGACTAGCCCGAACACCGGGGAGCTGTTTTTT. Protein product: CASSGWRTSPNTGELFF.

This chain joins TRBV18 and TRBJ1-4, with D possibly matching TRBD1 (5 bases). The CDR3 consists of 16 residues. Germline CDR1 KGHSH, CDR2 LQKENI. V was clipped by 3 bases and J by 2 bases, with 13 bases between them. The CDR3 DNA is TGTGCCAGCTCACCCCAACAGTACAGGACTAATGAAAAACTGTTTTTT. Translated: CASSPQQYRTNEKLFF.

V and J are TRBV5-6 and TRBJ1-2, with TRBD1 matching 8 bases. The V gene's germline CDR1 is SGHDT and CDR2 YYEEEE. Trimming at V came to 4 bases and at J to 0 bases, leaving 5 bases not matched to a gene. The CDR3 runs to 15 residues. CDR3 DNA: TGTGCCAGCAGCCCTGACAGGGGAGCTAACTATGGCTACACCTTC. Protein sequence: CASSPDRGANYGYTF. Variable domain in full (rest from reference TRBV5-6 and TRBJ1-2): DAGVTQSPTHLIKTRGQQVTLRCSPKSGHDTVSWYQQALGQGPQFIFQYYEEEERQRGNFPDRFSGHQFPNYSSELNVNALLLGDSALYLCASSPDRGANYGYTFGSGTRLTVV.

This chain uses TRBV6-5 with TRBJ1-4; D uncertain. The CDR3 covers 15 residues. The germline V gene encodes CDR1 MNHEY and CDR2 SVGAGI. Trimming removed 6 bases from V and 8 bases from J, with 19 bases in between. The CDR3, as DNA: TGTGCCAGCAGCGTTCCGTCCCGGCGGAGAGAAAAACTGTTTTTT. The encoded protein is CASSVPSRRREKLFF.

V is TRBV10-3 and J is TRBJ1-5; tentatively, D is TRBD1 (6 bases). The germline gives CDR1 ENHRY, CDR2 SYGVKD. The CDR3 loop spans 15 amino acids. V gave up 4 bases and J gave up 1 base, with 11 bases separating them. CDR3 sequence reads: CAISGGGYSNQPQHF. The CDR3 region has the DNA TGTGCCATCAGTGGAGGGGGTTACAGCAATCAGCCCCAGCATTTT.

V and J are TRBV4-3 and TRBJ1-5; D is unresolved. Per germline, CDR1 LGHNA and CDR2 YSLEER. The CDR3 is 15 amino acids. V shed 0 bases and J shed 5 bases, with 11 bases lying between them. The CDR3 protein is CASSQELSGYQPQHF. DNA for the CDR3: TGCGCCAGCAGCCAAGAATTATCGGGGTATCAGCCCCAGCATTTT.

V and J are TRBV7-3 and TRBJ2-1, with 13 bases lining up with TRBD2. Per the germline V gene, CDR1 is SGHTA and CDR2 is FQGTGA. Trimming removed 5 bases from V and 7 bases from J; junction bases left unmatched: 8. The CDR3 has 16 residues. CDR3 nucleotides: TGTGCCAGCAGCCCCGTCGGGACTAGCGGGGATAATGAGCAGTTCTTC. Translation: CASSPVGTSGDNEQFF.

This chain links TRBV5-1 with TRBJ1-1, with 10 bases matching TRBD1. J lost 11 bases, V lost 3 bases, and 10 bases had no gene match. Germline V gene lookup returns CDR1 SGHRS and CDR2 YFSETQ. The CDR3 covers 14 residues. The DNA for the CDR3 is TGCGCCAGCAGCTCATCCGGGACAGGGGTCCGGGCTTTCTTT. Translating gives CASSSSGTGVRAFF.

The rearrangement joins TRBV19 to TRBJ1-6; D call uncertain. This CDR3 contains 12 residues. Germline V CDR1 and CDR2: LNHDA, SQIVND (reference sequence). Trimming pared 7 bases from V and 8 bases from J, leaving 9 bases between. Here the CDR3 DNA reads TGTGCCAGTAACCTGGCCGATTCACCCCTCCACTTT. This encodes CASNLADSPLHF.

This clone appeared a few times. CDR3 sequence: CASRQSGTEKLFF. CDR3 DNA: TGTGCCAGCAGACAATCCGGGACAGAAAAACTGTTTTTT. The rearrangement joins TRBV12-3 or TRBV12-4 to TRBJ1-4, with D tentatively TRBD1 (6 bases). The germline V and J ends were trimmed by 6 bases and 8 bases, with 13 bases remaining between them. The CDR3 contains 13 residues.

The chain couples TRBV5-1 to TRBJ2-7; D is ambiguous. This CDR3 is built from 14 residues. CDR1 and CDR2 from the germline V gene are SGHRS and YFSETQ. V gave up 3 bases and J gave up 5 bases, with 15 bases separating them. The CDR3 loop is CASSSIMASDEQYF. In DNA form, the CDR3 reads TGCGCCAGCAGCTCCATTATGGCCTCAGACGAGCAGTACTTC. The variable domain in full, completed from reference TRBV5-1 and TRBJ2-7, reads KAGVTQTPRYLIKTRGQQVTLSCSPISGHRSVSWYQQTPGQGLQFLFEYFSETQRNKGNFPGRFSGRQFSNSRSEMNVSTLELGDSALYLCASSSIMASDEQYFGPGTRLTVT.

The rearrangement joins TRBV30 to TRBJ2-3; D may be TRBD2 (6 bases). Germline V gene sequence: CDR1 GTSNPN, CDR2 SVGIG (reference sequence). The V and J ends lost 5 bases and 5 bases respectively, with 17 bases between them. The CDR3 spans 14 residues. The CDR3: CAWAGAGRVDTQYF. DNA for the CDR3: TGTGCCTGGGCTGGGGCGGGGCGGGTAGATACGCAGTATTTT.

The chain links TRBV7-2 to TRBJ2-3; D might be TRBD2 (5 bases). Germline values: CDR1 SGHTA, CDR2 FQGNSA. CDR3 length: 14 amino acids. V gave up 5 bases and J gave up 6 bases, with 15 bases separating them. For the CDR3, the DNA is TGTGCCAGCAGCCCCCCGGGGTCGCGGGATACGCAGTATTTT. It codes for CASSPPGSRDTQYF.

This clone is categorized as medium-sized (0.01 to 0.1%). The gene calls are TRBV29-1 and TRBJ2-7; 9 positions agree with TRBD1. The germline gives CDR1 SQVTM, CDR2 ANQGSEA. Trimming at V came to 6 bases and at J to 4 bases, leaving 16 bases not matched to a gene. The CDR3 extends over 16 amino acids. The CDR3 reads CSVVTGGAGYRYEQYF. CDR3 nucleotide sequence: TGCAGCGTCGTTACAGGGGGCGCCGGCTACAGGTACGAGCAGTACTTC.

This chain uses TRBV7-9 with TRBJ2-1; D is perhaps TRBD2 (6 bases). Deletions cut 5 bases from V and 6 bases from J, with 17 bases between. The CDR3 runs 15 residues. Per the germline V gene, CDR1 is SEHNR and CDR2 is FQNEAQ (reference sequence). As DNA, the CDR3 is TGTGCCAGCAGCCACACTAGCTTGGTAGTCAATGAGCAGTTCTTC. Translating it yields CASSHTSLVVNEQFF. The complete variable domain, with remaining parts taken from reference TRBV7-9 and TRBJ2-1, reads DTGVSQNPRHKITKRGQNVTFRCDPISEHNRLYWYRQTLGQGPEFLTYFQNEAQLEKSRLLSDRFSAERPKGSFSTLEIQRTEQGDSAMYLCASSHTSLVVNEQFFGPGTRLTVL.

This sequence joins TRBV5-1 and TRBJ2-2, with TRBD1 matching 8 bases. CDR3 length: 15 residues. In germline, CDR1 is SGHRS, CDR2 YFSETQ. Trimming cost V 0 bases and J 4 bases; bases outside gene matches: 2. The CDR3 DNA reads TGCGCCAGCAGCTTGGACAGGGGGATCACCGGGGAGCTGTTTTTT. Protein sequence: CASSLDRGITGELFF.

The chain combines TRBV7-3 with TRBJ1-1, with 8 bases matching TRBD1. V lost 5 bases and J lost 4; bases outside the gene matches: 6. Germline loops: CDR1 SGHTA, CDR2 FQGTGA. The CDR3 loop spans 14 amino acids. The CDR3 loop reads CASSQTGVTTEAFF. The DNA of the CDR3 is TGTGCCAGCAGCCAGACAGGGGTAACCACTGAAGCTTTCTTT.

V usage is TRBV9 and J usage is TRBJ2-3; TRBD2 aligns across 9 bases. Trimming removed 0 bases from V and 4 bases from J; junction bases left unmatched: 6. There are 16 residues in the CDR3. Germline loops: CDR1 SGDLS, CDR2 YYNGEE. The CDR3 region is CASSVEGAGGADTQYF. In DNA form, the CDR3 reads TGTGCCAGCAGCGTAGAGGGAGCGGGGGGCGCAGATACGCAGTATTTT.

In this sample, this clone turned up a few times. This chain uses TRBV7-9 with TRBJ1-2; TRBD1 might be the D (5 bases). From germline, CDR1 is SEHNR and CDR2 FQNEAQ (reference sequence). This CDR3 region has 12 residues. Trimming took 5 bases from V and 4 from J, leaving 8 bases between them. The CDR3 here is CASSADSYGYTF. The DNA of the CDR3 is TGTGCCAGCAGCGCCGACAGCTATGGCTACACCTTC.

The sample holds one count of this clone. V is TRBV7-2 and J is TRBJ2-7; 11 bases fit TRBD1. This CDR3 region has 16 residues. Looked up from germline, CDR1 is SGHTA and CDR2 is FQGNSA. With V trimmed by 6 bases and J by 1 base, 8 bases remained unmatched. This CDR3 is CASRPPGQGVSYEQYF. As DNA, the CDR3 is TGTGCCAGCAGGCCCCCGGGACAGGGGGTTTCCTACGAGCAGTACTTC.

This chain joins TRBV9 and TRBJ1-6; the match to TRBD1 covers 11 bases. Germline V gene lookup returns CDR1 SGDLS and CDR2 YYNGEE. V lost 0 bases, J lost 9 bases, and 11 bases stayed unmatched. This CDR3 is built from 18 residues. CDR3 DNA sequence: TGTGCCAGCAGCGTAGGACCTATACCGGGACAGGGGGGTTCACCCCTCCACTTT. Translated: CASSVGPIPGQGGSPLHF.

The chain uses TRBV11-1 and TRBJ2-3; D possibly corresponds to TRBD1 (6 bases). CDR1 SGHAT and CDR2 FQDESV come from the germline V gene (reference sequence). The CDR3 covers 14 residues. Trimming shortened V by 2 bases and J by 3 bases, and 9 bases separated the two germline ends. The CDR3 spells CASSLRRGTDTQYF. The CDR3 DNA sequence: TGTGCCAGCAGCTTAAGAAGGGGGACAGATACGCAGTATTTT.

This chain joins TRBV18 and TRBJ2-2; tentatively, D is TRBD2 (7 bases). The CDR3 covers 16 residues. In germline, CDR1 is KGHSH, CDR2 LQKENI. V was clipped by 0 bases and J by 3 bases, with 11 bases between them. This CDR3 is CASSPPSGTYTGELFF. The CDR3 nucleotides are TGTGCCAGCTCACCACCGAGCGGGACATACACCGGGGAGCTGTTTTTT.